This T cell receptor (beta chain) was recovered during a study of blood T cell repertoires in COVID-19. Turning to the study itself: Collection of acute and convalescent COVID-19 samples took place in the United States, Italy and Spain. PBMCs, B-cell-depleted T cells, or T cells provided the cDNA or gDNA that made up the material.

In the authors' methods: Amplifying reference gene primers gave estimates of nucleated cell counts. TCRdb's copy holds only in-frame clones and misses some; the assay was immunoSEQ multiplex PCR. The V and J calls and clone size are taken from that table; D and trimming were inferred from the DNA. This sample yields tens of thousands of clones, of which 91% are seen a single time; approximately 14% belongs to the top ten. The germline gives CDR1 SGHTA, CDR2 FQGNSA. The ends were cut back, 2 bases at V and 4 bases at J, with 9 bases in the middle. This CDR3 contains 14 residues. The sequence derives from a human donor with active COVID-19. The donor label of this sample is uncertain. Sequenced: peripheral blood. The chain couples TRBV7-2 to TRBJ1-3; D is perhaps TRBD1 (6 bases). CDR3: CASSLHGQGNTIYF. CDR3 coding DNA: TGTGCCAGCAGCTTACACGGACAGGGAAACACCATATATTTT.